This entry lists 21 T cell receptor beta chains sequenced from one sample in a study of blood T cells in healthy people across ages. The authors ran a second PCR of roughly 6 to 12 cycles using a sample-barcoded 5' primer and a J-beta primer mix. TCRdb re-derived calls from the 5' RACE reads in MiXCR, one entry per CDR3 protein. This sample yields 700,000 to 800,000 distinct CDR3 sequences, of which roughly 45% are seen a single time; 20% belongs to the top ten. Specimen: blood. The receptors were gathered from a woman aged 55-70 years in good health.

This rearrangement joins TRBV12-5 to TRBJ1-2; no clear D. The CDR3 is made up of 14 amino acids. Germline lookup yields CDR1 LGHNT and CDR2 FRNRAP. V lost 5 bases to trimming and J lost 2 bases, with 12 bases between them. In DNA, the CDR3 is TGTGCTAGTGGTGGAGGGTTGGGGAACTATGGCTACACCTTC. Protein sequence: CASGGGLGNYGYTF.

V usage is TRBV29-1 and J usage is TRBJ2-5; tentatively, D is TRBD1 (6 bases). The CDR3 sequence is 16 residues long. V dropped 6 bases and J dropped 5 bases, with 25 bases sitting between them. Germline V CDR1 and CDR2: SQVTM, ANQGSEA. CDR3 coding DNA: TGCAGCGTCAAGGGGCTCTTCAGGGGAACTAGTGAGACCCAGTACTTC. Protein sequence: CSVKGLFRGTSETQYF. The full variable domain, rest sourced from reference TRBV29-1 and TRBJ2-5, is SAVISQKPSRDICQRGTSLTIQCQVDSQVTMMFWYRQQPGQSLTLIATANQGSEATYESGFVIDKFPISRPNLTFSTLTVSNMSPEDSSIYLCSVKGLFRGTSETQYFGPGTRLLVL.

This clonotype occurred once. The genes are TRBV28 and TRBJ2-7; the D gene is possibly TRBD1 (6 bases). Trimming took 5 bases from V and 5 from J, leaving 13 bases between them. The germline V gene encodes CDR1 MDHEN and CDR2 SYDVKM. This CDR3 comprises 13 residues. The CDR3 region has the DNA TGTGCCAGCAGTCCTCACACAGGGAACGAGCAGTACTTC. It yields the protein CASSPHTGNEQYF.

The V gene is TRBV6-2 or TRBV6-3, the J gene TRBJ2-5, with no clear D. With the DNA end fitting TRBJ2-7 better, the J assignment may be wrong. The germline V gene has CDR1 MNHEY and CDR2 SVGEGT. The CDR3 totals 12 residues. The DNA of the CDR3 is TGTGCCACAGCGAGTAGACTCTACGAGCAGTACTTC. Translated: CATASRLYEQYF.

This clonotype was recorded once. The V and J genes are TRBV12-3 or TRBV12-4 and TRBJ2-7; 10 bases are a match to TRBD1. V lost 6 bases and J lost 6; bases outside the gene matches: 2. The CDR3 length is 12 residues. The DNA of the CDR3 is TGTGCCAGCAGCGGGACAGGGGTCGAGCAGTACTTC. As protein: CASSGTGVEQYF.

This chain links TRBV20-1 with TRBJ2-4, with 8 bases matching TRBD2. TRBJ2-7 explains the end of the DNA better; the J call may be wrong. The CDR3 contains 14 residues. Germline V lookup: CDR1 DFQATT, CDR2 SNEGSKA (reference sequence). CDR3 nucleotide sequence: TGCAGTGCTCCCCCCCACGGGGGGGACTACGAGCAGTACTTC. Translated: CSAPPHGGDYEQYF.

This clonotype appeared a few times. This chain uses TRBV12-3 or TRBV12-4 with TRBJ1-2; D is possibly TRBD1 (5 bases). The CDR3 is 13 amino acids. V was shortened by 5 bases and J by 6 bases, with 13 bases between the two germline ends. The CDR3 DNA reads as TGTGCCAGCAGTCTGGGACCCCCAGATGGCTACACCTTC. Protein sequence: CASSLGPPDGYTF.

This clonotype has just a few counts. The rearrangement links TRBV5-5 to TRBJ2-7, with 7 bases fitting TRBD1. Germline V gene lookup returns CDR1 SGHKS and CDR2 YYEKEE (reference sequence). J lost 7 bases, V lost 0 bases, and 13 bases had no gene match. CDR3 size: 16 residues. DNA of the CDR3: TGTGCCAGCAGCTTGGTAGGGGGCGCGATTTCTACGGAGCAGTACTTC. Translated: CASSLVGGAISTEQYF.

For this clonotype: Germline is not matched at one junction end, which may reflect a read error. The chain carries TRBV7-8 and TRBJ2-3; TRBD1 aligns across 8 bases. Germline V CDR1 and CDR2: SGHVS, FQNEAQ. CDR3 length: 17 amino acids. In DNA form, the CDR3 reads TGTGCCGGCAGCTTATTAGGATACAGGGGGGACACAGATACGCAGTATTTT. This encodes CAGSLLGYRGDTDTQYF.

This clonotype was observed many times. The chain uses TRBV3-1 and TRBJ2-5; tentatively, D is TRBD1 (5 bases). The CDR3 has 14 residues. Germline loops: CDR1 LGHDT, CDR2 YNNKEL (reference sequence). Trimming shortened V by 5 bases and J by 5 bases, and 15 bases separated the two germline ends. CDR3 residues: CASSLTGTSETQYF. The DNA for the CDR3 is TGTGCCAGCAGCTTAACAGGTACCAGCGAGACCCAGTACTTC.

The chain joins TRBV7-9 to TRBJ2-3; D is unclear. Germline loops: CDR1 SEHNR, CDR2 FQNEAQ (reference sequence). The CDR3 loop spans 16 amino acids. With 7 bases removed from V and 0 bases from J, the gap between germline ends came to 17 bases. The CDR3 nucleotides read TGTGCCAGCATCCGCAGTGGGGTTCCTAGCACAGATACGCAGTATTTT. The encoded protein is CASIRSGVPSTDTQYF.

This clonotype showed up many times. The chain uses TRBV28 and TRBJ2-7; D possibly corresponds to TRBD2 (7 bases). V lost 6 bases and J 0 bases, leaving 12 bases between the germline ends. The CDR3 length is 14 residues. Germline CDR1 and CDR2: MDHEN and SYDVKM. As DNA, the CDR3 is TGTGCCAGCAGCCGGGGGGACACCTCCTACGAGCAGTACTTC. It codes for CASSRGDTSYEQYF.

At least ten counts were recorded for this clonotype. The rearrangement uses TRBV5-5 and TRBJ2-1; a possible D gene is TRBD2 (6 bases). CDR3 size: 16 residues. Germline CDR1 SGHKS, CDR2 YYEKEE (reference sequence). The V gene lost 2 bases and the J gene lost 6 bases, with 18 bases spanning the gap. CDR3 sequence (DNA): TGTGCCAGCAGCTTAACTAGGGGCTCGGGGGTCAATGAGCAGTTCTTC. Protein: CASSLTRGSGVNEQFF.

The CDR3 nucleotides read TGTGCCAGCAGCTTAGAGGGTGGTGACTACTATGGCTACACCTTC. This codes for CASSLEGGDYYGYTF. This chain connects TRBV7-2 to TRBJ1-2; D gene ambiguous. Trimming took 1 base from V and 3 from J, leaving 12 bases between them. This CDR3 is 15 amino acids long. Germline assignment: CDR1 SGHTA and CDR2 FQGNSA.

This clonotype was observed many times. The junction does not match germline at one end; this may be a read error. The chain uses TRBV5-1 and TRBJ2-1; 12 bases align to TRBD2. CDR3 length: 15 residues. Per the germline V gene, CDR1 is SGHRS and CDR2 is YFSETQ. The CDR3 sequence is CASSLLAGGGNEQFF. CDR3 nucleotides: TGTGCCAGCAGCTTACTAGCGGGAGGCGGGAATGAGCAGTTCTTC.

This chain uses TRBV20-1 with TRBJ2-2; D may be TRBD1 or TRBD2 (5 bases each). The V and J ends lost 1 base and 7 bases respectively, with 10 bases between them. The CDR3 contains 13 residues. Germline lookup yields CDR1 DFQATT and CDR2 SNEGSKA (reference sequence). For the CDR3, the DNA is TGCAGTGCTAGAGGGGGGTTTGACGGGGAGCTGTTTTTT. This encodes CSARGGFDGELFF.

The chain links TRBV20-1 to TRBJ2-7, with TRBD1 matching 8 bases. J gave up 3 bases and V 6 bases, and 4 bases lay outside the gene matches. The CDR3 has 12 amino acids. The germline gives CDR1 DFQATT, CDR2 SNEGSKA (reference sequence). Here the CDR3 reads CSAEGQGYEQYF. CDR3 in DNA: TGCAGTGCCGAAGGACAGGGCTACGAGCAGTACTTC.

A few counts support this clonotype. V is TRBV20-1 and J is TRBJ2-1; 7 bases align to TRBD1. From germline, CDR1 is DFQATT and CDR2 SNEGSKA (reference sequence). V lost 6 bases and J lost 1; bases outside the gene matches: 3. CDR3 length: 13 amino acids. CDR3 in amino acids: CSAPGQSYNEQFF. The CDR3 DNA sequence: TGCAGTGCGCCGGGACAGTCCTACAATGAGCAGTTCTTC.

This chain uses TRBV29-1 with TRBJ1-1; D call uncertain. The V gene lost 4 bases and the J gene lost 5 bases, with 11 bases spanning the gap. CDR1 is SQVTM, CDR2 ANQGSEA, per germline. The CDR3 runs to 12 residues. The CDR3 spells CSVVDGWTEAFF. CDR3 in DNA: TGCAGCGTTGTCGACGGTTGGACTGAAGCTTTCTTT.

This clonotype was seen repeatedly, ten times or more. This chain uses TRBV25-1 with TRBJ2-7; 7 bases map to TRBD1. Trimming at V came to 6 bases and at J to 4 bases, leaving 15 bases not matched to a gene. The germline V gene has CDR1 MGHDK and CDR2 SYGVNS. This CDR3 region has 16 residues. The CDR3 region is CASRPRGTKGAYEQYF. CDR3 coding DNA: TGTGCCAGCAGACCCAGGGGGACAAAGGGAGCTTACGAGCAGTACTTC.

This clonotype was counted ten times or more. This sequence joins TRBV6-6 and TRBJ1-1; the D gene is possibly TRBD1 (5 bases). CDR3 size: 14 residues. Deletions cut 6 bases from V and 7 bases from J, with 18 bases between. Germline V lookup: CDR1 MNHNY, CDR2 SVGAGI (reference sequence). The CDR3 DNA reads as TGTGCCAGCAGAACCCCGGGACGGATTAATGAAGCTTTCTTT. Translated: CASRTPGRINEAFF.